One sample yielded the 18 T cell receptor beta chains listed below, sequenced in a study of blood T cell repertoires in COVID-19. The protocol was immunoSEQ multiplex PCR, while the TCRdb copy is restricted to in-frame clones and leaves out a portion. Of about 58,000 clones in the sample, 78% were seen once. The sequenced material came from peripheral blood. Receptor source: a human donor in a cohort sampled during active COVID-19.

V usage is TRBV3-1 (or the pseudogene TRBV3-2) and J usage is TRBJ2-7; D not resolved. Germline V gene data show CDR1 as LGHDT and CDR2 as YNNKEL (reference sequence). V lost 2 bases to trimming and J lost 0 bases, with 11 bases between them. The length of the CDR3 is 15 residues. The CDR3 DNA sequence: TGTGCCAGCAGCCAATCTCACAGCCACTCCTACGAGCAGTACTTC. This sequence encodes CASSQSHSHSYEQYF.

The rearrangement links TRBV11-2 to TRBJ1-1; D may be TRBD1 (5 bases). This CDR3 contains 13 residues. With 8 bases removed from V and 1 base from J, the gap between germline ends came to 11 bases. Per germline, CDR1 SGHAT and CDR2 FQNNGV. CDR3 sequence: CASGMQGNTEAFF. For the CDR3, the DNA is TGTGCCAGCGGGATGCAGGGGAACACTGAAGCTTTCTTT.

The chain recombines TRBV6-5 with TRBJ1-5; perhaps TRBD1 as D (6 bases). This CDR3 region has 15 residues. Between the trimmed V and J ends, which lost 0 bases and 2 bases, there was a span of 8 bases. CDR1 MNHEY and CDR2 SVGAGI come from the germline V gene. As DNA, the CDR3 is TGTGCCAGCAGTTACTCAGGGGGTGGCAATCAGCCCCAGCATTTT. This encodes CASSYSGGGNQPQHF.

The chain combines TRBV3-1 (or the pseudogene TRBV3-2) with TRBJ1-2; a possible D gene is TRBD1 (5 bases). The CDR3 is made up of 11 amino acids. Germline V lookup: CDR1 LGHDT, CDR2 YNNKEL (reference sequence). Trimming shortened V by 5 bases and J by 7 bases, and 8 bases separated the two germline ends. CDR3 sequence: CASSGTFGYTF. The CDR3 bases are TGTGCCAGCAGCGGGACTTTTGGCTACACCTTC.

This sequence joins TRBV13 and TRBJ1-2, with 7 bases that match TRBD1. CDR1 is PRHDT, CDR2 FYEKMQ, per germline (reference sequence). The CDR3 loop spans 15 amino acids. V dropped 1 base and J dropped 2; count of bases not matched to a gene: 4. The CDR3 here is CASSLADRTNYGYTF. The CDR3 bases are TGTGCCAGCAGCTTAGCGGACAGGACCAACTATGGCTACACCTTC.

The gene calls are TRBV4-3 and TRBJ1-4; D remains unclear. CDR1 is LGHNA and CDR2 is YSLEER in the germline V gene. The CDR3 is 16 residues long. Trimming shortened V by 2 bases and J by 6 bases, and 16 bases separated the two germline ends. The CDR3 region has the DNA TGCGCCAGCAGCCAAATCAGGAATGGGGAGGATGAAAAACTGTTTTTT. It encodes CASSQIRNGEDEKLFF.

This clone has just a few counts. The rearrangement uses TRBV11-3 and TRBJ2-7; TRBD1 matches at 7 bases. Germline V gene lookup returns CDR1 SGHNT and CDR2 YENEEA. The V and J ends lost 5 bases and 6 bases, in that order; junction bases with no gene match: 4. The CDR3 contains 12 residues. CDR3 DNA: TGTGCCAGCAGCGAAGGGGACAGCGAGCAGTACTTC. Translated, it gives CASSEGDSEQYF.

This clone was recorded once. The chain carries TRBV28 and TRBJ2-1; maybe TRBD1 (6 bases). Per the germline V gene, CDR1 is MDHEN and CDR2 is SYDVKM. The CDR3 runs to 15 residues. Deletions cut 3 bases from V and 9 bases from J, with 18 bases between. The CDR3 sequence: CASSFVDSQGGEQFF. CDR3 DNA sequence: TGTGCCAGCAGTTTTGTGGACAGCCAAGGTGGTGAGCAGTTCTTC.

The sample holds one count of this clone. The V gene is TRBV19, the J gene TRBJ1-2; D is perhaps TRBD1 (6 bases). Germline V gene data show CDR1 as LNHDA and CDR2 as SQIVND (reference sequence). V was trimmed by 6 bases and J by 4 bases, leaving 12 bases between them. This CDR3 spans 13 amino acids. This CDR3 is CASRADRAYGYTF. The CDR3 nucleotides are TGTGCCAGTAGGGCGGACAGAGCCTATGGCTACACCTTC.

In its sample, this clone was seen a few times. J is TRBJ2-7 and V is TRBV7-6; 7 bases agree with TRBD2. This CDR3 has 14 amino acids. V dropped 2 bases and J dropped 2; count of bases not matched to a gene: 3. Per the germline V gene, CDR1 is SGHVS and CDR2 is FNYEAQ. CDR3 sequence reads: CASSLREGTYEQYF. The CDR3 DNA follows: TGTGCCAGCAGCTTAAGGGAGGGTACCTACGAGCAGTACTTC. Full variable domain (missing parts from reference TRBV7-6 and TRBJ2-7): GAGVSQSPRYKVTKRGQDVALRCDPISGHVSLYWYRQALGQGPEFLTYFNYEAQQDKSGLPNDRFSAERPEGSISTLTIQRTEQRDSAMYRCASSLREGTYEQYFGPGTRLTVT.

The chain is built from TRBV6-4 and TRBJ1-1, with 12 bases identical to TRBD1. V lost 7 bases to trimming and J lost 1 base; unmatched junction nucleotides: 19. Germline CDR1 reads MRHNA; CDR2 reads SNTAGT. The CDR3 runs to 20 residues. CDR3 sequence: CASTSVPGQGASLWNTEAFF. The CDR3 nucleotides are TGTGCCAGCACCTCAGTCCCGGGACAGGGGGCTTCTCTTTGGAACACTGAAGCTTTCTTT.

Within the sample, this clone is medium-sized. The CDR3 protein is CASSLSGGRVHEQYF. For the CDR3, the DNA is TGTGCCAGCAGTTTATCCGGCGGGAGGGTCCACGAGCAGTACTTC. This rearrangement joins TRBV28 to TRBJ2-7; TRBD2 matches at 9 bases. The CDR3 loop spans 15 amino acids. Per germline, CDR1 MDHEN and CDR2 SYDVKM. J gave up 5 bases and V 1 base, and 6 bases lay outside the gene matches.

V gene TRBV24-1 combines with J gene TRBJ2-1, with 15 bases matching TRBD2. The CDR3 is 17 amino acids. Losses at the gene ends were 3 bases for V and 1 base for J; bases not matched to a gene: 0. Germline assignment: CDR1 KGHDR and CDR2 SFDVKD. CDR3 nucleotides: TGTGCCACCAGTGATGGGACTAGCGGGAGGTCCTACAATGAGCAGTTCTTC. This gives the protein CATSDGTSGRSYNEQFF.

The chain's CDR3 is CSARGPRSQHF. The CDR3 coding sequence is TGCAGTGCTAGAGGCCCTCGGTCCCAGCATTTT. This rearrangement joins TRBV20-1 to TRBJ1-5; no clear D. The CDR3 length is 11 residues. Germline CDR1 and CDR2: DFQATT and SNEGSKA (reference sequence). Trimming pared 1 base from V and 11 bases from J, leaving 9 bases between.

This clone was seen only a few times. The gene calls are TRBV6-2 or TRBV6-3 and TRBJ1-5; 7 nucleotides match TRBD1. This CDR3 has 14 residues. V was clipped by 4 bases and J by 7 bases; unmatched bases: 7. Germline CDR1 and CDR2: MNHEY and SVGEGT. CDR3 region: CASSSQGQVQPQHF. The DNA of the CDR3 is TGTGCCAGCAGTTCACAGGGGCAGGTCCAGCCCCAGCATTTT.

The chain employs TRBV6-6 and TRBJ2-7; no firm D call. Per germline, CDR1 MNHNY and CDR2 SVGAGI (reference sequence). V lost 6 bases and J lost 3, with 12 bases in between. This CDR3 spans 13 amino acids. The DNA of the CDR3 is TGTGCCAGCAGCGCTGGGCCGGACTACGAGCAGTACTTC. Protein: CASSAGPDYEQYF.

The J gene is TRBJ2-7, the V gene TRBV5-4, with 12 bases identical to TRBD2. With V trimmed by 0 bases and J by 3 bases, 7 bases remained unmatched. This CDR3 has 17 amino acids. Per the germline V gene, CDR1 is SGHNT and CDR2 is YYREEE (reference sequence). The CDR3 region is CASSLARLAGGNYEQYF. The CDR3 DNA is TGTGCCAGCAGCTTGGCCCGGCTAGCGGGGGGGAACTACGAGCAGTACTTC.

This CDR3 reads CASSLGGGQDGYTF. In DNA form, the CDR3 reads TGTGCCAGCAGCTTGGGTGGGGGACAGGATGGCTACACCTTC. The gene calls are TRBV5-5 and TRBJ1-2, with TRBD1 matching 8 bases. V dropped 0 bases and J dropped 6; count of bases not matched to a gene: 4. The CDR3 is 14 residues long. Germline lookup yields CDR1 SGHKS and CDR2 YYEKEE (reference sequence).